Presented here are 28 T cell receptor beta chains from one specimen sequenced in a study of shared clonotypes between healthy human individuals. This table comes from immunoSEQ multiplex PCR, and its TCRdb copy is limited to in-frame clones, with some not included. The profile shows some 2,400,000 clones, 90% to 96% of them singletons. The specimen sequenced was naive CD4+ T cells sorted from blood. Subset reported: CD45RA+ positively selected. The receptor set was obtained from a man between 18 and 35 years old in good health.

The CDR3 DNA reads TGCGCCAGCAGCCAAGACCGAGAGGGGCCCTTTCGTGCTTTCTTT. This encodes CASSQDREGPFRAFF. V usage is TRBV4-3 and J usage is TRBJ1-1, with D maybe TRBD1 (5 bases). Germline CDR1 reads LGHNA; CDR2 reads YSLEER. This CDR3 has 15 amino acids. V was pared by 0 bases and J by 11 bases, with 19 bases between.

This chain uses TRBV7-9 with TRBJ2-7; D possibly matches TRBD1 or TRBD2 (5 bases each). The V and J ends lost 5 bases and 1 base respectively, with 21 bases between them. Germline loops: CDR1 SEHNR, CDR2 FQNEAQ (reference sequence). The CDR3 spans 17 residues. As DNA, the CDR3 is TGTGCCAGCAGCCTCGGTTGGGACCTCCAGAGGTCCTACGAGCAGTACTTC. Translated: CASSLGWDLQRSYEQYF.

The chain joins TRBV10-3 to TRBJ1-2, with 8 nucleotides matching TRBD1. The germline gives CDR1 ENHRY, CDR2 SYGVKD. With V trimmed by 7 bases and J by 7 bases, 8 bases remained unmatched. CDR3 length equals 13 residues. In DNA form, the CDR3 reads TGTGCCATCACCTCGGACAGGGTGGGTGGCTACACCTTC. It translates to CAITSDRVGGYTF.

The chain links TRBV18 to TRBJ2-7; D possibly uses TRBD1 or TRBD2 (5 bases each). Germline CDR1 KGHSH, CDR2 LQKENI. The V and J ends lost 2 bases and 0 bases respectively, with 11 bases between them. The CDR3 has 15 residues. The CDR3 here is CASSPTGTLSYEQYF. The CDR3 DNA is TGTGCCAGCTCACCAACCGGGACCCTCTCCTACGAGCAGTACTTC.

V usage is TRBV5-1 and J usage is TRBJ2-7; TRBD2 aligns across 9 bases. Germline CDR1 SGHRS, CDR2 YFSETQ. CDR3 length: 14 amino acids. V shed 3 bases, J shed 0 bases, and the junction held 1 base outside the gene matches. CDR3 DNA sequence: TGCGCCAGCAGCTGGACTAGCGACTCCTACGAGCAGTACTTC. Amino acid sequence: CASSWTSDSYEQYF.

This chain connects TRBV10-1 to TRBJ2-5; D ambiguous. The CDR3 spans 13 residues. Germline V gene data show CDR1 as WNHNN and CDR2 as SYGVQD (reference sequence). Trimming removed 2 bases at V and 5 bases at J, with 9 bases between. CDR3 bases: TGCGCCAGCAGTGAGAGGTATCGGGAGACCCAGTACTTC. It specifies CASSERYRETQYF.

On this clone: The same CDR3 can be traced to other DNA sequences in this sample. The chain carries TRBV11-2 and TRBJ2-7; 7 bases fit TRBD2. The CDR3 runs to 12 residues. Losses at the gene ends were 6 bases for V and 6 bases for J; bases not matched to a gene: 5. The V gene's germline CDR1 is SGHAT and CDR2 FQNNGV. This CDR3 reads CASSLGGIEQYF. The CDR3 coding sequence is TGTGCCAGCAGTCTCGGGGGGATCGAGCAGTACTTC. The whole variable domain, filled in from reference TRBV11-2 and TRBJ2-7, reads EAGVAQSPRYKIIEKRQSVAFWCNPISGHATLYWYQQILGQGPKLLIQFQNNGVVDDSQLPKDRFSAERLKGVDSTLKIQPAKLEDSAVYLCASSLGGIEQYFGPGTRLTVT.

The J gene is TRBJ2-5, the V gene TRBV14; D remains unclear. This CDR3 has 16 residues. V lost 4 bases, J lost 0 bases, and 15 bases lay in between. From germline, CDR1 is SGHDN and CDR2 FVKESK. CDR3 sequence: CASSPLTKSHQETQYF. The CDR3 DNA reads as TGTGCCAGCAGCCCCCTGACGAAGAGCCACCAAGAGACCCAGTACTTC.

The chain uses TRBV11-2 and TRBJ2-5; either TRBD1 or TRBD2 may fit D (6 bases each). The V end was cut by 2 bases, the J end by 4 bases, with 11 bases between. This CDR3 comprises 14 residues. Germline V gene data show CDR1 as SGHAT and CDR2 as FQNNGV. In DNA, the CDR3 is TGTGCCAGCAGCTTATTAGGGGGGACAGAGACCCAGTACTTC. It codes for CASSLLGGTETQYF.

This sequence joins TRBV30 and TRBJ1-5; D is possibly TRBD1 (6 bases). This CDR3 comprises 15 residues. Germline CDR1 reads GTSNPN; CDR2 reads SVGIG (reference sequence). The ends were cut back, 0 bases at V and 10 bases at J, with 19 bases in the middle. CDR3: CAWSVGAGLVSPQHF. In nucleotides, the CDR3 is TGTGCCTGGAGTGTGGGGGCAGGGTTGGTCTCTCCCCAGCATTTT.

In the case of this clone: The sample carries other DNA sequences with the same CDR3. The chain joins TRBV6-5 to TRBJ2-5; D gene ambiguous. CDR1 and CDR2 from the germline V gene are MNHEY and SVGAGI. The CDR3 sequence is 11 residues long. Trimming took 5 bases from V and 2 from J, leaving 3 bases between them. The CDR3 region has the DNA TGTGCCAGCAGTCGTCAAGAGACCCAGTACTTC. This gives the protein CASSRQETQYF.

V usage is TRBV7-8 and J usage is TRBJ1-2; perhaps TRBD1 as D (5 bases). V lost 5 bases and J 1 base, leaving 11 bases between the germline ends. The germline gives CDR1 SGHVS, CDR2 FQNEAQ. The CDR3 spans 14 residues. CDR3 bases: TGTGCCAGCAGCCCCGGACACAATAACTATGGCTACACCTTC. Residues: CASSPGHNNYGYTF. The entire variable domain, with the rest obtained from reference TRBV7-8 and TRBJ1-2, is as follows: GAGVSQSPRYKVAKRGQDVALRCDPISGHVSLFWYQQALGQGPEFLTYFQNEAQLDKSGLPSDRFFAERPEGSVSTLKIQRTQQEDSAVYLCASSPGHNNYGYTFGSGTRLTVV.

The chain has TRBV19 and TRBJ1-1, with D unclear. The germline V gene has CDR1 LNHDA and CDR2 SQIVND (reference sequence). The CDR3 consists of 13 residues. The V end lost 4 bases, the J end lost 4 bases, and 10 bases lay between the germline ends. This chain's CDR3 is CASSTPPGTEAFF. CDR3 DNA: TGTGCCAGTAGTACCCCCCCGGGCACTGAAGCTTTCTTT. The full variable domain, with the rest looked up from reference TRBV19 and TRBJ1-1, is DGGITQSPKYLFRKEGQNVTLSCEQNLNHDAMYWYRQDPGQGLRLIYYSQIVNDFQKGDIAEGYSVSREKKESFPLTVTSAQKNPTAFYLCASSTPPGTEAFFGQGTRLTVV.

A remark on this clone: The same CDR3 also results from other DNA sequences found in this sample. The chain employs TRBV7-3 and TRBJ2-3; 9 nucleotides match TRBD1. The CDR3 has 14 amino acids. V was pared by 5 bases and J by 4 bases, with 4 bases of the junction left unmatched. Germline loops: CDR1 SGHTA, CDR2 FQGTGA. The CDR3 sequence: CASSLGQGADTQYF. The CDR3 bases are TGTGCCAGCAGCCTGGGACAGGGCGCAGATACGCAGTATTTT.

The V gene is TRBV18, the J gene TRBJ2-7, with 13 positions matching TRBD2. The germline V gene has CDR1 KGHSH and CDR2 LQKENI. Trimming took 3 bases from V and 0 from J; bases not matched to a gene: 2. The CDR3 runs to 16 residues. CDR3 protein: CASSPGLAGHSYEQYF. CDR3 nucleotides: TGTGCCAGCTCACCGGGACTAGCGGGGCACTCCTACGAGCAGTACTTC.

This chain uses TRBV5-6 with TRBJ2-5; no reliable D call. Germline lookup yields CDR1 SGHDT and CDR2 YYEEEE. CDR3 length: 16 amino acids. V lost 1 base to trimming and J lost 0 bases, with 13 bases between them. The CDR3: CASSLRAPQYQETQYF. The CDR3 DNA follows: TGTGCCAGCAGCTTGAGGGCCCCCCAGTACCAAGAGACCCAGTACTTC.

The chain combines TRBV27 with TRBJ1-2; possibly TRBD1 for D (5 bases). Trimming removed 4 bases at V and 3 bases at J, with 12 bases between. Germline V CDR1 and CDR2: MNHEY, SMNVEV (reference sequence). The CDR3 has 14 amino acids. CDR3 in amino acids: CASSSPGLDYGYTF. In nucleotides, the CDR3 is TGTGCCAGCAGTTCACCGGGACTCGACTATGGCTACACCTTC.

The chain is built from TRBV2 and TRBJ1-6; no clear D gene. The V end lost 5 bases, the J end lost 7 bases, and 15 bases lay between the germline ends. Germline assignment: CDR1 SNHLY and CDR2 FYNNEI. The CDR3 is made up of 15 amino acids. In DNA, the CDR3 is TGTGCCAGCAGTACCTCCGGGTCAGAAAATTCACCCCTCCACTTT. Protein product: CASSTSGSENSPLHF.

The chain has TRBV21-1 and TRBJ1-2. TRBV21-1 is a listed pseudogene. CDR3 length: 14 amino acids. This CDR3 is CAQGGWGRNYGYTF. Written as DNA, the CDR3 is TGTGCCCAAGGAGGTTGGGGAAGAAACTATGGCTACACCTTC.

As for this clone: At one of its ends the junction is not consistent with the germline gene, which may arise from a read error. The rearrangement uses TRBV5-1 and TRBJ2-6, with unresolved D. Germline CDR1 is SGHRS and CDR2 is YFSETQ. The CDR3 is made up of 14 amino acids. The CDR3 bases are TGCGCCAGCGGCTTGGGTAATGGGGCCAACGTCCTGACTTTC. It translates to CASGLGNGANVLTF. The full variable domain, its missing parts supplied by reference TRBV5-1 and TRBJ2-6, is KAGVTQTPRYLIKTRGQQVTLSCSPISGHRSVSWYQQTPGQGLQFLFEYFSETQRNKGNFPGRFSGRQFSNSRSEMNVSTLELGDSALYLCASGLGNGANVLTFGAGSRLTVL.

The CDR3 reads CASSPDRFDGNQPQHF. For the CDR3, the DNA is TGTGCCAGCAGTCCCGACAGGTTCGATGGCAATCAGCCCCAGCATTTT. The genes are TRBV6-6 and TRBJ1-5, with D perhaps matching TRBD1 (6 bases). Trimming removed 5 bases from V and 2 bases from J, with 16 bases in between. CDR1 and CDR2 from the germline V gene are MNHNY and SVGAGI (reference sequence). The CDR3 length is 16 residues.

In its sample, this clone was seen once. The J gene is TRBJ2-1, the V gene TRBV7-2, with 7 bases aligning to TRBD2. V was clipped by 1 base and J by 6 bases; unmatched bases: 9. This CDR3 region has 16 residues. The germline gives CDR1 SGHTA, CDR2 FQGNSA. This CDR3 is CASSLGAGERLNEQFF. DNA for the CDR3: TGTGCCAGCAGCTTAGGTGCGGGAGAGCGCCTCAATGAGCAGTTCTTC.

The chain uses TRBV19 and TRBJ2-6, with TRBD1 identical over 9 bases. The CDR3 length is 16 residues. V shed 6 bases, J shed 2 bases, and the junction held 5 bases outside the gene matches. Germline values: CDR1 LNHDA, CDR2 SQIVND (reference sequence). CDR3 region: CASSRQGVAGANVLTF. Here the CDR3 DNA reads TGTGCCAGTAGCCGACAGGGGGTAGCTGGGGCCAACGTCCTGACTTTC.

CDR3 amino acids: CASSSTGGYEQYF. The CDR3 DNA reads as TGTGCCAGCAGCTCGACAGGGGGCTACGAGCAGTACTTC. The chain links TRBV7-9 to TRBJ2-7, with 9 bases fitting TRBD1. This CDR3 contains 13 residues. The trim removed 4 bases at V and 3 bases at J, leaving 1 base unmatched. Germline CDR1 is SEHNR and CDR2 is FQNEAQ (reference sequence).

This sequence joins TRBV10-3 and TRBJ2-2; weak D call: TRBD2 (6 bases). The germline V gene has CDR1 ENHRY and CDR2 SYGVKD. The CDR3 totals 21 residues. Trimming removed 3 bases at V and 9 bases at J, with 35 bases between. The CDR3 bases are TGTGCCATCAGTGACAGCCCCCCTTTGGGTAACATGGGAGGCAGGTCAAGGGAGCTGTTTTTT. It specifies CAISDSPPLGNMGGRSRELFF.

V usage is TRBV19 and J usage is TRBJ1-6; weak D call: TRBD1 (6 bases). The CDR3 has 13 residues. Trimming pared 7 bases from V and 10 bases from J, leaving 14 bases between. Germline loops: CDR1 LNHDA, CDR2 SQIVND (reference sequence). In DNA, the CDR3 is TGTGCCAGTACGAGGGAAAGGGGGTCACCCCTCCACTTT. Its translation is CASTRERGSPLHF. Combining the CDR3 with reference TRBV19 and TRBJ1-6 gives the whole variable domain DGGITQSPKYLFRKEGQNVTLSCEQNLNHDAMYWYRQDPGQGLRLIYYSQIVNDFQKGDIAEGYSVSREKKESFPLTVTSAQKNPTAFYLCASTRERGSPLHFGNGTRLTVT.

The chain employs TRBV6-6 and TRBJ1-2; D is unresolved. V was trimmed by 6 bases and J by 0 bases, leaving 14 bases between them. The CDR3 runs 15 residues. Germline V gene sequence: CDR1 MNHNY, CDR2 SVGAGI (reference sequence). In DNA form, the CDR3 reads TGTGCCAGCAGCTTACCGATCCAGACTAACTATGGCTACACCTTC. Translated, it gives CASSLPIQTNYGYTF.

J is TRBJ1-2 and V is TRBV25-1; D remains unclear. This CDR3 region has 13 residues. Per the germline V gene, CDR1 is MGHDK and CDR2 is SYGVNS. Trimming pared 4 bases from V and 2 bases from J, leaving 8 bases between. The CDR3 DNA is TGTGCCAGCAGTGCCTCACCAAACTATGGCTACACCTTC. Protein: CASSASPNYGYTF.